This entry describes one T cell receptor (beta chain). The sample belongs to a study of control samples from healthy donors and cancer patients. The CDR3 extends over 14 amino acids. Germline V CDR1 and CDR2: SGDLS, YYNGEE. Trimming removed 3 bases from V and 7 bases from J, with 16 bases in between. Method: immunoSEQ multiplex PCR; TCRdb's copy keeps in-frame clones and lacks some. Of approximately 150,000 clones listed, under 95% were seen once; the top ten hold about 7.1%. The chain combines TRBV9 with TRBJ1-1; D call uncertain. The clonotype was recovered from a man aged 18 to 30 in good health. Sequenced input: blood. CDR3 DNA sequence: TGTGCCAGCAGCGGCGAGGGTCCCTTGGGTGAAGCTTTCTTT. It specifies CASSGEGPLGEAFF.